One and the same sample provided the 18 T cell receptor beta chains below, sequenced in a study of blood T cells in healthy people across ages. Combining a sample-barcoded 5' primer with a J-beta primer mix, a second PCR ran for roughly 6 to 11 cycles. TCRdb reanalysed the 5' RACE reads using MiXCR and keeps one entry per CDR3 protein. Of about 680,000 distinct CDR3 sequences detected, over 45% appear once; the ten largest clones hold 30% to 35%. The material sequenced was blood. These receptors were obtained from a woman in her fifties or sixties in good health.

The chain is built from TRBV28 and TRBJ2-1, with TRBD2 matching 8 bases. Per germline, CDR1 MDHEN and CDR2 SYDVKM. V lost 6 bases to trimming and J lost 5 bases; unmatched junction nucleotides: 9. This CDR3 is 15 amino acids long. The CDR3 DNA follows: TGTGCCAGCAGCCCTGCTAGCGGGTCTAACAATGAGCAGTTCTTC. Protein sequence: CASSPASGSNNEQFF.

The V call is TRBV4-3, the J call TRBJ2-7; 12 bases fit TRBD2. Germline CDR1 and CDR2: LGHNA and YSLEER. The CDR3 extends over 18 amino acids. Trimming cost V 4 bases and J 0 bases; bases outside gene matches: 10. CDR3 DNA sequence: TGCGCCAGCAGCCTTAGGACTAGCGGGAACCCTAGCTCCTACGAGCAGTACTTC. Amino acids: CASSLRTSGNPSSYEQYF.

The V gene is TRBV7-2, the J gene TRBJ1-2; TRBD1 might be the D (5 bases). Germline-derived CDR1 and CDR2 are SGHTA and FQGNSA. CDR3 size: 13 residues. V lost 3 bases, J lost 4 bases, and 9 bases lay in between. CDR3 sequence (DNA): TGTGCCAGCAGCTTCAGGGAGAGCTATGGCTACACCTTC. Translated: CASSFRESYGYTF.

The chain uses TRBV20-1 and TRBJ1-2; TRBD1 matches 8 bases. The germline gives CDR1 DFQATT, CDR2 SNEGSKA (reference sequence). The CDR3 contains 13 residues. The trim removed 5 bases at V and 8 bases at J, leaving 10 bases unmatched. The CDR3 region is CSAVLRGQRGYTF. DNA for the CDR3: TGCAGTGCTGTACTCAGGGGGCAGCGAGGCTACACCTTC.

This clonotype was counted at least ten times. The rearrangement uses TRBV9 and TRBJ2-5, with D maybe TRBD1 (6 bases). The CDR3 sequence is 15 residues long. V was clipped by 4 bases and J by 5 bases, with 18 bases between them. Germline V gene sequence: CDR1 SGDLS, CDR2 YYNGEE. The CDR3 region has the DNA TGTGCCAGCAGCCCCGGACAGTTTTTCGGGGAGACCCAGTACTTC. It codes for CASSPGQFFGETQYF. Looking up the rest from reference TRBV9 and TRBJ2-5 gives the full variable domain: DSGVTQTPKHLITATGQRVTLRCSPRSGDLSVYWYQQSLDQGLQFLIQYYNGEERAKGNILERFSAQQFPDLHSELNLSSLELGDSALYFCASSPGQFFGETQYFGPGTRLLVL.

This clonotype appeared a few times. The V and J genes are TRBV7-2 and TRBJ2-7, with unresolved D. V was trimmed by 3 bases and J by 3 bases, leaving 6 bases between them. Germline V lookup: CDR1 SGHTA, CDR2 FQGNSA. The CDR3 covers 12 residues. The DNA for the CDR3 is TGTGCCAGCAGCTTCAGAGACTACGAGCAGTACTTC. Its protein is CASSFRDYEQYF.

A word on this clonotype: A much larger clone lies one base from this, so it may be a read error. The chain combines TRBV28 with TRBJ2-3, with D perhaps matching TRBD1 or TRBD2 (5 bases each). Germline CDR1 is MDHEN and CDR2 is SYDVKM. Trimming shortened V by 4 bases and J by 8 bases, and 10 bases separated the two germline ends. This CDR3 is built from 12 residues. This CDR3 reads CASSSGAGTQYF. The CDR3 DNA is TGTGCCAGCAGTTCTGGGGCGGGTACGCAGTATTTT.

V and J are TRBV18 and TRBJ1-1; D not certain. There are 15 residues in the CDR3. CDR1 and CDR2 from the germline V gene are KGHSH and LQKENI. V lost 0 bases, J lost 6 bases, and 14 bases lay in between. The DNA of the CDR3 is TGTGCCAGCTCACCACCAAAGCCCACCTCACCTGAAGCTTTCTTT. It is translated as CASSPPKPTSPEAFF.

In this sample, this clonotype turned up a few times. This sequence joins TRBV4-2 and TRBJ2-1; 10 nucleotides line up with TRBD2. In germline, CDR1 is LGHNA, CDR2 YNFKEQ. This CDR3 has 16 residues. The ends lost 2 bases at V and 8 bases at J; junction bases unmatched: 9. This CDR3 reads CASSQLSGRAGHEQFF. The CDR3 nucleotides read TGTGCCAGCAGCCAATTAAGCGGGAGGGCCGGTCATGAGCAGTTCTTC.

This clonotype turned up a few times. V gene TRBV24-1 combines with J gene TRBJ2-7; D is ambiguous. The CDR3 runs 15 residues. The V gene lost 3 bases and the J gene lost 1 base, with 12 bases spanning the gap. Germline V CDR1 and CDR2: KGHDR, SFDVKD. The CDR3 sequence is CATSDPDGGSYEQYF. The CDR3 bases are TGTGCCACCAGTGATCCGGACGGTGGATCCTACGAGCAGTACTTC.

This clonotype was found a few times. In nucleotides, the CDR3 is TGTGCCAGCAGTGACGAGGCAAATGAGCAGTTCTTC. This codes for CASSDEANEQFF. The rearrangement uses TRBV2 and TRBJ2-1, with no clear D. The V gene's germline CDR1 is SNHLY and CDR2 FYNNEI. This CDR3 is 12 amino acids long. V dropped 3 bases and J dropped 7 bases, with 7 bases sitting between them.

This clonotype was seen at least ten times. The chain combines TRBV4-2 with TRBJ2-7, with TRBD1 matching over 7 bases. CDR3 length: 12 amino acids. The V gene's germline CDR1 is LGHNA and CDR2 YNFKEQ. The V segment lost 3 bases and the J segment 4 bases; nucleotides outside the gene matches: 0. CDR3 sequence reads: CASSQDRYEQYF. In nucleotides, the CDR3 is TGTGCCAGCAGCCAGGACAGGTACGAGCAGTACTTC.

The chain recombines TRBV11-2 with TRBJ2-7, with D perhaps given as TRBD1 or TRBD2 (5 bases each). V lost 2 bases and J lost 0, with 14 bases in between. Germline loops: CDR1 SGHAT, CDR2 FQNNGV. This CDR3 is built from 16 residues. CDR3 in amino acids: CASSLRDPSGSYEQYF. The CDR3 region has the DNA TGTGCCAGCAGCTTAAGGGACCCCTCGGGCTCCTACGAGCAGTACTTC.

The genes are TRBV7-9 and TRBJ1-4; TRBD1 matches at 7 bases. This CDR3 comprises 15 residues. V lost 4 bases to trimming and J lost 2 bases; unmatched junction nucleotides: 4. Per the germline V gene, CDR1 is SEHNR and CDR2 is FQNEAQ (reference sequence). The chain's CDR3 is CASSSLTGTNEKLFF. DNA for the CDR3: TGTGCCAGCAGCTCCCTGACAGGGACTAATGAAAAACTGTTTTTT.

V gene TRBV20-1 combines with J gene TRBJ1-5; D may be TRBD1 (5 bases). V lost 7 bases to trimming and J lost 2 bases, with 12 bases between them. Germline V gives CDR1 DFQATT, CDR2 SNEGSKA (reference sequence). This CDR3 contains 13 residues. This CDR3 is CSVGREGNQPQHF. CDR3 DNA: TGCAGTGTTGGCAGGGAGGGCAATCAGCCCCAGCATTTT.

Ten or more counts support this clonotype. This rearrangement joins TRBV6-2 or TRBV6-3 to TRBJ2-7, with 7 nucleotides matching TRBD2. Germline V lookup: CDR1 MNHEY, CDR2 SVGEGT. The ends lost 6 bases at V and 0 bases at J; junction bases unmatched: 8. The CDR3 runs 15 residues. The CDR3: CASSSPGTTSYEQYF. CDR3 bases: TGTGCCAGCAGCAGCCCTGGGACTACCTCCTACGAGCAGTACTTC.

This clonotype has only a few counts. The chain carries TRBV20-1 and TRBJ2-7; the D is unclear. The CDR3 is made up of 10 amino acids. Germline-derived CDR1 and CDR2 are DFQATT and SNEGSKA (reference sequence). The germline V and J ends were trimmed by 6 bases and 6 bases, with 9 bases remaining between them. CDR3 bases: TGCAGTGCAACGGGTTTCGAGCAGTACTTC. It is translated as CSATGFEQYF.

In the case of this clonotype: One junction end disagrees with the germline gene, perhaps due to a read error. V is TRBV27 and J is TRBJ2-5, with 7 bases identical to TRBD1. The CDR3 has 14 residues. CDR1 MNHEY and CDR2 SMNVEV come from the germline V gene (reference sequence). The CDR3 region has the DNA TGTGCCGGCAGTAAGAGGCTCAGGGGGGAGACCCAGTACTTC. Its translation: CAGSKRLRGETQYF.